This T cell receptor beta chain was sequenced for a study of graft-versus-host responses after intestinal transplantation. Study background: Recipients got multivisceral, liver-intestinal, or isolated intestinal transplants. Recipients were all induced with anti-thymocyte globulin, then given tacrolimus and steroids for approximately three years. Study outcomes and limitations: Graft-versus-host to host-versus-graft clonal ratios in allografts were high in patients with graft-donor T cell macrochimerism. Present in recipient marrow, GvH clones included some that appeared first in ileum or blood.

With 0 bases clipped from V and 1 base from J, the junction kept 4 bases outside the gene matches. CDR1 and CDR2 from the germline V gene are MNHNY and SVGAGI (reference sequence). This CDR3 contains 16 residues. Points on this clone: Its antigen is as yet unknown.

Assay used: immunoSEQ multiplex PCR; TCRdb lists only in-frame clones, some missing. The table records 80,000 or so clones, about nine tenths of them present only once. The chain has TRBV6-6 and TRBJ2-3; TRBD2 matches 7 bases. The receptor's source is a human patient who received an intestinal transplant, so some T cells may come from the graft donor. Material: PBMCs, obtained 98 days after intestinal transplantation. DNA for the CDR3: TGTGCCAGCAGTTACTCGAGCGGGGACGGCACAGATACGCAGTATTTT. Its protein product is CASSYSSGDGTDTQYF.